This T cell receptor (beta chain) was captured by sequencing in a study of Ad26.COV2.S vaccination and SARS-CoV-2 variants. Germline lookup yields CDR1 WNHNN and CDR2 SYGVQD (reference sequence). Trimming took off 3 bases at V and 9 bases at J, with 8 bases between the two ends. The CDR3 sequence is 11 residues long. Profiling relied on immunoSEQ multiplex PCR, and the TCRdb table lists in-frame clones only, not all of them. This sample has 430,000 or so clones, with 80% to 95% found just once. Treatment indicated: some 20 received Ad26.COV2.S at low or high dose, single or two shots; five or six received placebo; per-sample allocation not given. Samples analyzed were those drawn on day 63 after the first vaccine or placebo injection.

The sample here was peripheral blood, taken in a trial of Ad26.COV2.S vaccine versus placebo. The origin of this receptor is a person between 18 and 60 years old who received the Ad26.COV2.S COVID-19 vaccine or a placebo. The chain recombines TRBV10-1 with TRBJ1-1; D unclear. The CDR3 loop reads CASSEFSQAFF. In DNA form, the CDR3 reads TGCGCCAGCAGTGAATTTAGTCAAGCTTTCTTT.